What follows describes a single T cell receptor beta chain. The antigen is not known. These data originate in a study of cytomegalovirus exposure and HLA in healthy donors. Study observations and caveats: In vitro checks showed that three CMV-associated chains really do target CMV antigens. Productive status was seen about 90% or about 30% of the time for most TCR beta V segments in an earlier analysis. Most TCR sequences proved rare, with some public TCRs found in many donors.

A multiplex PCR was run with 60 Vbeta primers and 13 Jbeta primers. Original processing methods: In a later analysis, of around 80 million unique beta chains, approximately 10 million appeared in at least two donors. Measured with immunoSEQ multiplex PCR; TCRdb has only the in-frame clones, and not every one. V and J calls and clone size come straight from that table; D and trimming were deduced from the DNA. The data hold more than 85,000 clones, with over 80% observed a single time. CDR3 length: 13 residues. V was trimmed by 5 bases and J by 4 bases, leaving 12 bases between them. Germline CDR1 and CDR2: MNHNS and SASEGT.

The sequenced sample was PBMCs. The receptor was isolated from a man aged 30 to 45 in good health and CMV-seropositive. This chain connects TRBV6-1 to TRBJ2-7; a possible D gene is TRBD2 (6 bases). CDR3 sequence: CASSIEEGYEQYF. For the CDR3, the DNA is TGTGCCAGCAGTATCGAGGAGGGTTACGAGCAGTACTTC.